Shown below are 4 T cell receptor beta chains from a single sample sequenced in a study of cytomegalovirus exposure and HLA in healthy donors. The PCR was carried out with 60 Vbeta primers and 13 Jbeta primers. Method: immunoSEQ multiplex PCR; TCRdb's copy keeps in-frame clones and lacks some. The table includes about 130,000 clones, around 73% detected once. The sequenced material came from PBMCs. The receptors here all came from a female donor in good health and CMV-seronegative.

This clone was seen only once. This sequence joins TRBV28 and TRBJ1-2, with 8 nucleotides matching TRBD1. The J segment lost 0 bases and the V segment lost 6 bases, leaving 6 bases of the junction unmatched. The CDR3 length is 15 residues. Looked up from germline, CDR1 is MDHEN and CDR2 is SYDVKM. The CDR3 protein is CASSPLDRANYGYTF. Written as DNA, the CDR3 is TGTGCCAGCAGCCCCCTGGACAGGGCTAACTATGGCTACACCTTC.

The chain couples TRBV28 to TRBJ2-7; a weak D match, TRBD1 (6 bases). This CDR3 spans 12 amino acids. The ends were cut back, 7 bases at V and 3 bases at J, with 10 bases in the middle. The V gene's germline CDR1 is MDHEN and CDR2 SYDVKM. The CDR3 is CASTEGGYEQYF. The CDR3, as DNA: TGTGCCAGCACGGAAGGGGGCTACGAGCAGTACTTC.

The chain employs TRBV11-2 and TRBJ2-7, with 8 bases that match TRBD1. The CDR3 extends over 15 amino acids. With 1 base clipped from V and 2 bases from J, the junction kept 4 bases outside the gene matches. CDR1 is SGHAT and CDR2 is FQNNGV in the germline V gene. CDR3 sequence reads: CASSLVAGGPYEQYF. The CDR3 nucleotides read TGTGCCAGCAGCTTAGTCGCAGGGGGCCCCTACGAGCAGTACTTC.

The chain employs TRBV2 and TRBJ1-1, with a weak D call TRBD1 (5 bases). From germline, CDR1 is SNHLY and CDR2 FYNNEI. The ends were cut back, 2 bases at V and 5 bases at J, with 21 bases in the middle. The CDR3 is made up of 17 amino acids. CDR3 sequence reads: CASSENMGKGRGTEAFF. CDR3 bases: TGTGCCAGCAGTGAAAATATGGGTAAGGGAAGGGGTACTGAAGCTTTCTTT.